This T cell receptor (beta chain) was sequenced for a study of T cells after yellow fever vaccination. Study-level points and caveats: Detected again after the booster were most primary-vaccination clones, at approximately 96% CD4 and 80% to 90% CD8.

Trimming pared 2 bases from V and 3 bases from J, leaving 8 bases between. Germline values: CDR1 KGHSH, CDR2 LQKENI. This CDR3 is built from 13 residues. This clonotype has at least ten counts. Its antigen is undetermined. One entry per CDR3 protein, called by TCRdb with MiXCR from the 5' RACE reads. The repertoire holds about 400,000 distinct CDR3 sequences, with 11% as singletons. This specimen was PBMCs, taken on the day of the first yellow fever vaccination. This TCR came from a man aged 18 to 30 who received the YFV17D yellow fever vaccine. The chain recombines TRBV18 with TRBJ2-7; weak D call: TRBD1 (5 bases). The CDR3 reads CASSPGAGYEQYF. Here the CDR3 DNA reads TGTGCCAGCTCACCAGGGGCCGGCTACGAGCAGTACTTC. The entire variable domain, with the rest obtained from reference TRBV18 and TRBJ2-7, is as follows: NAGVMQNPRHLVRRRGQEARLRCSPMKGHSHVYWYRQLPEEGLKFMVYLQKENIIDESGMPKERFSAEFPKEGPSILRIQQVVRGDSAAYFCASSPGAGYEQYFGPGTRLTVT.